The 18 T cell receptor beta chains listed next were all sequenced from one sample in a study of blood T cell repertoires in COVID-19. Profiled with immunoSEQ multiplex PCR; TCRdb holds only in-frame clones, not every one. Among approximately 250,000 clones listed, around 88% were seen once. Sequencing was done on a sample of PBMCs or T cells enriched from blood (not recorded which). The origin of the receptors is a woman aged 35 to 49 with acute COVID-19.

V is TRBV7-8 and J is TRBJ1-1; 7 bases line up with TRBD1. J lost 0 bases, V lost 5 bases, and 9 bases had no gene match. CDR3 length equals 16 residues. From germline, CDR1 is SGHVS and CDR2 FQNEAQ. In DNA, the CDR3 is TGTGCCAGCAGCACAAATACAGGGGACTTGAACACTGAAGCTTTCTTT. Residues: CASSTNTGDLNTEAFF.

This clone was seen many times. CDR3 residues: CASSTGQVLNDEQFF. DNA for the CDR3: TGTGCCAGCAGCACGGGACAGGTTCTCAACGATGAGCAGTTCTTC. The rearrangement joins TRBV7-2 to TRBJ2-1, with TRBD1 matching over 8 bases. The CDR3 length is 15 residues. Germline V gene lookup returns CDR1 SGHTA and CDR2 FQGNSA. The junction had 11 bases not matched to a gene; V was cut back by 5 bases and J by 8 bases. Looking up the rest from reference TRBV7-2 and TRBJ2-1 gives the full variable domain: GAGVSQSPSNKVTEKGKDVELRCDPISGHTALYWYRQSLGQGLEFLIYFQGNSAPDKSGLPSDRFSAERTGGSVSTLTIQRTQQEDSAVYLCASSTGQVLNDEQFFGPGTRLTVL.

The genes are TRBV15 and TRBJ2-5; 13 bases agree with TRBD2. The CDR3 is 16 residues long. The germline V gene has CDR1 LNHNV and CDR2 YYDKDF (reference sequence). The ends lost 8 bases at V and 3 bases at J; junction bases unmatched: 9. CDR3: CATGQMGLAGKETQYF. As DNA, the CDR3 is TGTGCCACCGGACAGATGGGACTAGCGGGAAAAGAGACCCAGTACTTC.

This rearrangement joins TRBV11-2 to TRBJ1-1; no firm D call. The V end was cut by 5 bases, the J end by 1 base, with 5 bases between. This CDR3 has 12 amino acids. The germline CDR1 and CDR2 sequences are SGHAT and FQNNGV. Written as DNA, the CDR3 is TGTGCCAGCAGCCGGGAGAACACTGAAGCTTTCTTT. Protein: CASSRENTEAFF.

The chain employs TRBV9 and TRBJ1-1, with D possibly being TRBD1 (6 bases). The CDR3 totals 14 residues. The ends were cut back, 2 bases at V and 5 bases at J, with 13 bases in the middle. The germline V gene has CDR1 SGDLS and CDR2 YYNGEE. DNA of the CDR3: TGTGCCAGCAGCGTTGGACAGAGCGAAACTGAAGCTTTCTTT. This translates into CASSVGQSETEAFF.

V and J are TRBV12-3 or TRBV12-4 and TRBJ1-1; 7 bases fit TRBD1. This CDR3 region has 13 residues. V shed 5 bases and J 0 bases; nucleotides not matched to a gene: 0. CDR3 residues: CASSGQVNTEAFF. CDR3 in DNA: TGTGCCAGCAGTGGACAGGTGAACACTGAAGCTTTCTTT.

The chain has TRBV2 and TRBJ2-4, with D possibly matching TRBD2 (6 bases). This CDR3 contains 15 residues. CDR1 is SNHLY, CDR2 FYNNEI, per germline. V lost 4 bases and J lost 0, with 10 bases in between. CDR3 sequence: CASSGGEVAKNIQYF. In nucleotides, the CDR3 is TGTGCCAGCAGTGGGGGGGAAGTAGCCAAAAACATTCAGTACTTC.

In DNA form, the CDR3 reads TGTGCCAGCAGCCTACTACAAACAGATACGCAGTATTTT. Translating it yields CASSLLQTDTQYF. The V call is TRBV11-2, the J call TRBJ2-3; no definite D call. The CDR3 runs to 13 residues. Germline CDR1 and CDR2: SGHAT and FQNNGV. The germline V and J ends were trimmed by 5 bases and 3 bases, with 9 bases remaining between them.

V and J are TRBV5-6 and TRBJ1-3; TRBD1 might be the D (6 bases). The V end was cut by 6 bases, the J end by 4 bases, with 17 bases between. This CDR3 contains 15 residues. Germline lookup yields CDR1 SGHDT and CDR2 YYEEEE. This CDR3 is CASKRQAFFGNTIYF. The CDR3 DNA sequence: TGTGCCAGCAAACGACAGGCATTCTTCGGAAACACCATATATTTT.

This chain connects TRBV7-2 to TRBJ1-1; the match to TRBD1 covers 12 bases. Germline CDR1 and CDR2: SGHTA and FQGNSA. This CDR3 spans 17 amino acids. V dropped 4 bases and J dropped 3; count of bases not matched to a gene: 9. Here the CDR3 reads CASSSRDRGRLDTEAFF. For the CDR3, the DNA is TGTGCCAGCAGCTCCCGGGACAGGGGGCGATTGGACACTGAAGCTTTCTTT. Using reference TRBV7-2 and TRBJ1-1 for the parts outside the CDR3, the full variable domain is GAGVSQSPSNKVTEKGKDVELRCDPISGHTALYWYRQSLGQGLEFLIYFQGNSAPDKSGLPSDRFSAERTGGSVSTLTIQRTQQEDSAVYLCASSSRDRGRLDTEAFFGQGTRLTVV.

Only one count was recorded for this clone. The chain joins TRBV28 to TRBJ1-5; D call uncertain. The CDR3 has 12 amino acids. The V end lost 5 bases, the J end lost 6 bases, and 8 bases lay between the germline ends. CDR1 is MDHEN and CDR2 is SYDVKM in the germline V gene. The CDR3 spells CASSQQSQPQHF. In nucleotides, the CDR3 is TGTGCCAGCAGTCAACAGAGTCAGCCCCAGCATTTT.

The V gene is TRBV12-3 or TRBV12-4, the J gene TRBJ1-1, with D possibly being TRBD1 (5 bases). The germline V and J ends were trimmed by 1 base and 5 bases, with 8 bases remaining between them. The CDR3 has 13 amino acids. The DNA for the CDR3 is TGTGCCAGCAGTTTAGTTGGGGGGACTGAAGCTTTCTTT. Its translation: CASSLVGGTEAFF.

DNA of the CDR3: TGCGCCAGCAGCTCAATAGCGGGAGGATCCTACGAGCAGTACTTC. This encodes CASSSIAGGSYEQYF. This sequence joins TRBV5-1 and TRBJ2-7; TRBD2 matches at 10 bases. V dropped 3 bases and J dropped 1; count of bases not matched to a gene: 4. From germline, CDR1 is SGHRS and CDR2 YFSETQ. The CDR3 has 15 amino acids.

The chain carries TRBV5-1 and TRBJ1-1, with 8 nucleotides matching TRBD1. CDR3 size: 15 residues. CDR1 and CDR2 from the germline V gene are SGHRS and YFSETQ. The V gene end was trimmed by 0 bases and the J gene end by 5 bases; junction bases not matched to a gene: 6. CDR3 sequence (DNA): TGCGCCAGCAGCTTGGCTCCAGGGGGCGGTACTGAAGCTTTCTTT. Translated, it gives CASSLAPGGGTEAFF. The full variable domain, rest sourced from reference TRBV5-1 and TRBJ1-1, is KAGVTQTPRYLIKTRGQQVTLSCSPISGHRSVSWYQQTPGQGLQFLFEYFSETQRNKGNFPGRFSGRQFSNSRSEMNVSTLELGDSALYLCASSLAPGGGTEAFFGQGTRLTVV.

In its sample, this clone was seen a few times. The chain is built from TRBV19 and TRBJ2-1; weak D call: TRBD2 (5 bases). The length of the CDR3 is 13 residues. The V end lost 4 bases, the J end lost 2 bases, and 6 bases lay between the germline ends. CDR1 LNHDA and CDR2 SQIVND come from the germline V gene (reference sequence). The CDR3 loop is CASSTGTYNEQFF. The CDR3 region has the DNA TGTGCCAGTAGTACCGGGACCTACAATGAGCAGTTCTTC.

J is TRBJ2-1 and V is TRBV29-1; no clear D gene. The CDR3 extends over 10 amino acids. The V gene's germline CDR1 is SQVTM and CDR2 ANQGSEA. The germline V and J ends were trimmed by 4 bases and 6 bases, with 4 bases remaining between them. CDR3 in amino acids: CSVAGNEQFF. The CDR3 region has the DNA TGCAGCGTTGCAGGCAATGAGCAGTTCTTC.

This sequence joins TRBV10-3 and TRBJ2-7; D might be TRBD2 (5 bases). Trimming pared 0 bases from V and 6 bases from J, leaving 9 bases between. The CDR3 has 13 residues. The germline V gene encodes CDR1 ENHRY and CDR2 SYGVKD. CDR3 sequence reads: CAISESGLSEQYV. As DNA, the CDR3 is TGTGCCATCAGTGAGTCAGGACTCTCCGAGCAGTACGTC.

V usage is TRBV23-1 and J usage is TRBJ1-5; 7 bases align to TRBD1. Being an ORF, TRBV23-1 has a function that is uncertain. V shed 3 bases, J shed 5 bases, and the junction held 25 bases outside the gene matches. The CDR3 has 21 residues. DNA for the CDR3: TGCGCCAGCAGTCACTCATACCCCGACAGGGTTTGTGAGGGAAGTCATCAGCCCCAGCATTTT. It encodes CASSHSYPDRVCEGSHQPQHF.